The present T cell receptor (beta chain) was sequenced within a study of cytomegalovirus exposure and HLA in healthy donors. Germline assignment: CDR1 SGHDT and CDR2 YYEEEE. The ends lost 3 bases at V and 7 bases at J; junction bases unmatched: 7. This CDR3 is 14 amino acids long. TCRdb keeps only in-frame clones here, not all; method: immunoSEQ multiplex PCR. This table has approximately 200,000 clones, roughly 88% appearing once. This clone came up once. The TCR originated in a woman in her 30s in good health and CMV-seropositive. Input material: PBMCs. V is TRBV5-6 and J is TRBJ2-5; 9 nucleotides align to TRBD2. The CDR3 sequence: CASSSSRRGGTQYF. DNA for the CDR3: TGTGCCAGCAGCTCCAGCAGGCGGGGGGGGACCCAGTACTTC. The full variable domain, completed using reference TRBV5-6 and TRBJ2-5, is DAGVTQSPTHLIKTRGQQVTLRCSPKSGHDTVSWYQQALGQGPQFIFQYYEEEERQRGNFPDRFSGHQFPNYSSELNVNALLLGDSALYLCASSSSRRGGTQYFGPGTRLLVL.